The 3 T cell receptor beta chains listed next were all sequenced from one sample in a study of blood T cell repertoires in COVID-19. Repertoires were generated with immunoSEQ multiplex PCR, while TCRdb's copy carries only in-frame clones and drops some. Of 150,000 or so clones in the sample, roughly 70% were seen once. What was sequenced was peripheral blood. The receptors derive from an elderly woman with acute or convalescent COVID-19.

This chain uses TRBV5-4 with TRBJ2-7; TRBD1 matches at 7 bases. The CDR3 is 14 amino acids. Looked up from germline, CDR1 is SGHNT and CDR2 is YYREEE (reference sequence). V shed 3 bases and J 1 base; nucleotides not matched to a gene: 4. The CDR3 sequence is CASSSTGISYEQYF. The CDR3 DNA reads as TGTGCCAGCAGCTCGACAGGGATTTCCTACGAGCAGTACTTC.

This chain joins TRBV6-5 and TRBJ2-1, with 9 bases fitting TRBD2. Germline V gene data show CDR1 as MNHEY and CDR2 as SVGAGI. Trimming at V came to 10 bases and at J to 9 bases, leaving 13 bases not matched to a gene. The CDR3 totals 14 residues. For the CDR3, the DNA is TGTGCCACCGTCCGCCAGCGGGAGGCCGGTGAGCAGTTCTTC. It translates to CATVRQREAGEQFF.

The rearrangement uses TRBV3-1 (or the pseudogene TRBV3-2) and TRBJ1-4; 8 bases fit TRBD1. The germline CDR1 and CDR2 sequences are LGHDT and YNNKEL (reference sequence). Trimming cost V 3 bases and J 0 bases; bases outside gene matches: 3. The CDR3 loop spans 16 amino acids. CDR3 nucleotides: TGTGCCAGCAGCCATGGACAGGGTGCAACTAATGAAAAACTGTTTTTT. Translating it yields CASSHGQGATNEKLFF.